These 9 T cell receptor beta chains were sequenced from one sample in a study of human T cells and chemical hapten exposure. TCRdb re-called the RACE reads through MiXCR, storing one row per CDR3 protein. The data show nearly 95,000 distinct CDR3 sequences, with 11% seen just once and around 2.1% held by the top ten. Time point in this sample: patch test 2, 6 weeks after DPC sensitization. Treatment noted: therapeutic diphenylcyclopropenone sensitization with weekly scalp DPC. The specimen comprised whole blood, sampled in connection with sensitization to the hapten diphenylcyclopropenone (DPC). The receptors were sampled from a man aged 35 to 55 with alopecia areata. Some clones in this sample may be carry-over from other donors' samples.

This clonotype came up many times. The chain uses TRBV7-9 and TRBJ1-1; D call uncertain. Trimming left V 5 bases short and J 7 bases short, with 14 bases between. Germline V lookup: CDR1 SEHNR, CDR2 FQNEAQ (reference sequence). This CDR3 comprises 13 residues. DNA of the CDR3: TGTGCCAGCAGCCCTAAGACGGCCCTTGAAGCTTTCTTT. This sequence encodes CASSPKTALEAFF. The full variable domain, its missing parts supplied by reference TRBV7-9 and TRBJ1-1, is DTGVSQNPRHKITKRGQNVTFRCDPISEHNRLYWYRQTLGQGPEFLTYFQNEAQLEKSRLLSDRFSAERPKGSFSTLEIQRTEQGDSAMYLCASSPKTALEAFFGQGTRLTVV.

This clonotype was recorded a few times. The chain joins TRBV7-2 to TRBJ2-3; 11 bases line up with TRBD2. CDR1 and CDR2 from the germline V gene are SGHTA and FQGNSA. The CDR3 is 14 residues long. The V gene end was trimmed by 5 bases and the J gene end by 5 bases; junction bases not matched to a gene: 3. CDR3 protein: CASSPGTSGDTQYF. In DNA, the CDR3 is TGTGCCAGCAGCCCCGGGACTAGCGGAGATACGCAGTATTTT.

This clonotype came up a few times. The J gene is TRBJ2-1, the V gene TRBV6-5, with TRBD2 matching 7 bases. This CDR3 comprises 17 residues. The germline V gene encodes CDR1 MNHEY and CDR2 SVGAGI. V lost 4 bases to trimming and J lost 5 bases; unmatched junction nucleotides: 14. DNA of the CDR3: TGTGCCAGCAGTTTTCCCTTAGGCGGGAGAGGGAACAATGAGCAGTTCTTC. Its protein product is CASSFPLGGRGNNEQFF.

The table lists this clonotype with a few counts. The rearrangement uses TRBV7-2 and TRBJ2-1; 10 bases match TRBD2. V lost 5 bases to trimming and J lost 3 bases; unmatched junction nucleotides: 7. This CDR3 is built from 16 residues. The V gene's germline CDR1 is SGHTA and CDR2 FQGNSA. DNA of the CDR3: TGTGCCAGCAGCCCAACCGGGACTAGCGTCTACAATGAGCAGTTCTTC. It specifies CASSPTGTSVYNEQFF.

This clonotype has a handful of counts. The germline gene is not matched at one end of the junction; a read error may be the cause. The V and J genes are TRBV7-7 and TRBJ2-3; D is perhaps TRBD2 (6 bases). This CDR3 has 16 residues. CDR1 SSHAT and CDR2 FNYEAQ come from the germline V gene (reference sequence). The CDR3 region has the DNA TGTGCTAGCAGCTTAGACCCGGGAGCTAGCACAGATACGCAGTATTTT. Its protein is CASSLDPGASTDTQYF.

This clonotype was counted between two and nine times. This chain's CDR3 is CATSVPSGTLNTGELFF. DNA of the CDR3: TGTGCCACCAGTGTTCCTAGCGGGACACTTAACACCGGGGAGCTGTTTTTT. The chain is built from TRBV24-1 and TRBJ2-2, with TRBD2 matching over 9 bases. Trimming at V came to 5 bases and at J to 2 bases, leaving 8 bases not matched to a gene. The germline CDR1 and CDR2 sequences are KGHDR and SFDVKD. The CDR3 covers 17 residues.

The rearrangement uses TRBV24-1 and TRBJ1-2; 7 bases match TRBD1. CDR3 length: 13 amino acids. The V gene's germline CDR1 is KGHDR and CDR2 SFDVKD. J gave up 3 bases and V 8 bases, and 5 bases lay outside the gene matches. The CDR3 sequence is CATTAGTDYGYTF. The DNA of the CDR3 is TGTGCCACCACGGCAGGGACAGACTATGGCTACACCTTC.

The chain recombines TRBV2 with TRBJ2-1; 11 bases match TRBD2. Germline V CDR1 and CDR2: SNHLY, FYNNEI. The CDR3 contains 17 residues. V gave up 2 bases and J gave up 3 bases; unmatched junction bases: 6. The CDR3 DNA reads as TGTGCCAGCAGTGAAAGGTTAGCGGGAGGGTACTACAATGAGCAGTTCTTC. Translation: CASSERLAGGYYNEQFF. The entire variable domain, with the rest obtained from reference TRBV2 and TRBJ2-1, is as follows: EPEVTQTPSHQVTQMGQEVILRCVPISNHLYFYWYRQILGQKVEFLVSFYNNEISEKSEIFDDQFSVERPDGSNFTLKIRSTKLEDSAMYFCASSERLAGGYYNEQFFGPGTRLTVL.

This clonotype has a count of ten or more. The chain combines TRBV7-9 with TRBJ1-1; D is undetermined. The germline gives CDR1 SEHNR, CDR2 FQNEAQ (reference sequence). V was trimmed by 7 bases and J by 0 bases, leaving 12 bases between them. The CDR3 contains 14 residues. CDR3 bases: TGTGCCAGCAATCCAACAGCCATGAACACTGAAGCTTTCTTT. Protein product: CASNPTAMNTEAFF.